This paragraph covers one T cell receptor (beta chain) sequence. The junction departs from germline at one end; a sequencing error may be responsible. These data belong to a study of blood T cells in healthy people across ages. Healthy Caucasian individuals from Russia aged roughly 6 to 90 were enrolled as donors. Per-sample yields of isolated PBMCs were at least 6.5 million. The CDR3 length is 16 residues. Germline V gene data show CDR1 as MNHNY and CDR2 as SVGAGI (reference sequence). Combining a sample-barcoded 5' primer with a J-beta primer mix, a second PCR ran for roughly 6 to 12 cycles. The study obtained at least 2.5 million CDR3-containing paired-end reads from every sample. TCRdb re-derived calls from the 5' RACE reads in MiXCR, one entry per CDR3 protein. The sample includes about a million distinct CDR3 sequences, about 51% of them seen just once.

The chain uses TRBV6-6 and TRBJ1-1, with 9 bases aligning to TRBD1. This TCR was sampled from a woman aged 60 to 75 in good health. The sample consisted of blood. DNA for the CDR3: TGTGCCAGCAGTTACCCACAGGGGGCGTTGAACCCTGAAGCTTTCTTT. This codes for CASSYPQGALNPEAFF.